Shown below are 18 T cell receptor beta chains from a single sample sequenced in a study of identical twins. TCRdb fed the 5' RACE reads into MiXCR, producing one record per CDR3 protein. The table has 1,800,000 or so distinct CDR3 sequences, under 35% seen once; the top ten hold about 0.3%. The sample comprised cord blood. These receptor sequences come from a newborn girl in good health.

The chain recombines TRBV10-3 with TRBJ1-1; weak D call: TRBD1 (5 bases). The CDR3 length is 15 residues. Trimming pared 3 bases from V and 0 bases from J, leaving 11 bases between. Germline values: CDR1 ENHRY, CDR2 SYGVKD. The CDR3 reads CAISDSGRMNTEAFF. The CDR3 region has the DNA TGTGCCATCAGTGACTCGGGACGAATGAACACTGAAGCTTTCTTT.

The rearrangement links TRBV29-1 to TRBJ2-7; D is possibly TRBD2 (6 bases). The germline V gene has CDR1 SQVTM and CDR2 ANQGSEA. The CDR3 covers 13 residues. Deletions cut 1 base from V and 7 bases from J, with 14 bases between. CDR3 sequence: CSVEVFGGREQYF. The DNA of the CDR3 is TGCAGCGTTGAAGTGTTCGGGGGACGGGAGCAGTACTTC.

The V gene is TRBV29-1, the J gene TRBJ2-1; tentative D call: TRBD2 (10 bases). The CDR3 has 19 amino acids. Trimming stripped 2 bases from V and 0 bases from J, with 23 bases between. Germline CDR1 is SQVTM and CDR2 is ANQGSEA. The DNA for the CDR3 is TGCAGCGTTGAAAGGGGACAGGGAAAGCGGGGGGGCTCCTACAATGAGCAGTTCTTC. Translation: CSVERGQGKRGGSYNEQFF.

This clonotype was found once. Compared with germline, one end of the junction differs, possibly owing to a read error. The gene calls are TRBV11-1 and TRBJ2-4; D not resolved. The germline V gene has CDR1 SGHAT and CDR2 FQDESV (reference sequence). CDR3 length: 12 residues. CDR3 sequence reads: CASSLSTYEQHF. CDR3 DNA sequence: TGTGCCAGCAGCTTATCTACCTACGAGCAGCACTTC.

The CDR3 sequence is CASSFGGGYEKLFF. As DNA, the CDR3 is TGTGCCAGCAGCTTCGGGGGGGGTTATGAAAAACTGTTTTTT. The chain recombines TRBV7-9 with TRBJ1-4; maybe TRBD1 (5 bases). The CDR3 sequence is 14 residues long. The ends were cut back, 3 bases at V and 6 bases at J, with 11 bases in the middle. Per the germline V gene, CDR1 is SEHNR and CDR2 is FQNEAQ (reference sequence).

The rearrangement links TRBV10-3 to TRBJ1-2, with TRBD1 as a possible D gene (6 bases). The germline V gene has CDR1 ENHRY and CDR2 SYGVKD. V was cut by 4 bases and J by 2 bases, with 20 bases left in between. This CDR3 has 17 amino acids. The DNA for the CDR3 is TGTGCCATCAGTGGCCCCTTAGAGGGGGGTTTGAACTATGGCTACACCTTC. Translating gives CAISGPLEGGLNYGYTF.

This chain uses TRBV19 with TRBJ2-1; a possible D gene is TRBD2 (7 bases). Germline V gene lookup returns CDR1 LNHDA and CDR2 SQIVND (reference sequence). V lost 3 bases to trimming and J lost 9 bases, with 15 bases between them. CDR3 length: 14 amino acids. CDR3 residues: CASSMGGGQGEQFF. In DNA form, the CDR3 reads TGTGCCAGTAGTATGGGAGGGGGGCAGGGTGAGCAGTTCTTC.

This clonotype has only a few counts. The chain links TRBV7-2 to TRBJ2-7; no clear D. Trimming pared 7 bases from V and 2 bases from J, leaving 30 bases between. Germline V gene sequence: CDR1 SGHTA, CDR2 FQGNSA. The CDR3 contains 19 residues. The CDR3 DNA reads as TGTGCCAGCACAGTGGCAGTAAAGGCGCCTGCCACGATCACCTACGAGCAGTACTTC. It specifies CASTVAVKAPATITYEQYF.

The genes are TRBV20-1 and TRBJ2-2; D possibly corresponds to TRBD2 (5 bases). V dropped 1 base and J dropped 1 base, with 13 bases sitting between them. Germline CDR1 reads DFQATT; CDR2 reads SNEGSKA (reference sequence). The CDR3 is 16 amino acids. The CDR3 DNA sequence: TGCAGTGCTAGAGTGGCGAGGGCTGGGAACACCGGGGAGCTGTTTTTT. This sequence encodes CSARVARAGNTGELFF.

At least ten counts were recorded for this clonotype. The V and J genes are TRBV6-6 and TRBJ2-1; D is uncertain. Per the germline V gene, CDR1 is MNHNY and CDR2 is SVGAGI (reference sequence). This CDR3 contains 13 residues. Trimming took 1 base from V and 4 from J, leaving 5 bases between them. The CDR3 loop is CASSYWMYNEQFF. The CDR3 nucleotides read TGTGCCAGCAGTTACTGGATGTACAATGAGCAGTTCTTC.

This sequence joins TRBV20-1 and TRBJ2-5; the D is unclear. V was pared by 5 bases and J by 1 base, with 11 bases between. Germline CDR1 reads DFQATT; CDR2 reads SNEGSKA (reference sequence). The CDR3 runs 13 residues. The CDR3 loop reads CSAGRQSQETQYF. The CDR3, as DNA: TGCAGTGCTGGGCGGCAGTCCCAAGAGACCCAGTACTTC.

The CDR3 coding sequence is TGCAGTGCTAGCGGGAGGGTCTCAGATACGCAGTATTTT. This translates into CSASGRVSDTQYF. This chain joins TRBV20-1 and TRBJ2-3; 8 positions agree with TRBD2. V lost 3 bases and J lost 4; bases outside the gene matches: 3. The CDR3 totals 13 residues. From germline, CDR1 is DFQATT and CDR2 SNEGSKA (reference sequence).

V usage is TRBV12-3 or TRBV12-4 and J usage is TRBJ2-1, with TRBD2 identical over 7 bases. J was trimmed by 1 base and V by 4 bases; bases with no gene match: 4. This CDR3 is built from 15 residues. CDR3 in DNA: TGTGCCAGCAGTTCTCAGCGGGATTCCTACAATGAGCAGTTCTTC. The encoded protein is CASSSQRDSYNEQFF.

This clonotype was counted a few times. This rearrangement joins TRBV4-1 to TRBJ2-1; tentatively, D is TRBD1 (6 bases). Between the trimmed V and J ends, which lost 4 bases and 1 base, there was a span of 11 bases. This CDR3 has 15 amino acids. Germline values: CDR1 MGHRA, CDR2 YSYEKL. This chain's CDR3 is CASSPGERSYNEQFF. In DNA form, the CDR3 reads TGCGCCAGCAGCCCAGGGGAAAGGTCCTACAATGAGCAGTTCTTC.

This clonotype was found a few times. V and J are TRBV5-1 and TRBJ2-5; D is possibly TRBD1 or TRBD2 (5 bases each). The DNA end lines up better with TRBJ2-7; the J call may be wrong. In germline, CDR1 is SGHRS, CDR2 YFSETQ. The CDR3 loop spans 11 amino acids. This CDR3 is CASSRDDEQYF. The DNA for the CDR3 is TGCGCCAGCAGCCGGGACGACGAGCAGTACTTC.

This clonotype was counted a few times. The genes are TRBV6-5 and TRBJ2-5; possible D gene TRBD2, 5 bases. TRBJ2-7 explains the end of the DNA better; the J call may be wrong. The CDR3 totals 13 residues. Germline-derived CDR1 and CDR2 are MNHEY and SVGAGI. CDR3 bases: TGTGCCAGCCGGAAGCGGTCCGTGGGCGAGCAGTACTTC. Translating gives CASRKRSVGEQYF.

The J gene is TRBJ1-2, the V gene TRBV15; possible D gene TRBD1, 6 bases. The CDR3 totals 13 residues. Germline V gene lookup returns CDR1 LNHNV and CDR2 YYDKDF (reference sequence). V dropped 1 base and J dropped 4 bases, with 7 bases sitting between them. This chain's CDR3 is CATSRGGLYGYTF. The CDR3 DNA sequence: TGTGCCACCAGCAGAGGGGGGCTCTATGGCTACACCTTC.

CDR3 in amino acids: CASSHGVRASNSPLHF. CDR3 DNA: TGCGCCAGCAGCCACGGAGTACGGGCCTCGAATTCACCCCTCCACTTT. The chain combines TRBV4-1 with TRBJ1-6; D ambiguous. Looked up from germline, CDR1 is MGHRA and CDR2 is YSYEKL. Trimming cost V 3 bases and J 7 bases, with 16 bases left between them. This CDR3 comprises 16 residues.